This T cell receptor beta chain stems from a study of early T cells in non-severe SARS-CoV-2 infection. In the study overall: The chains were unpaired, and the sequenced material was bulk RNA from unsorted whole blood. General study results and limits: VDJdb matches were skewed toward anti-spike CD8 T cell responses.

The CDR3 extends over 14 amino acids. The J segment lost 4 bases and the V segment lost 2 bases, leaving 4 bases of the junction unmatched. Germline V gene data show CDR1 as MNHNY and CDR2 as SVGAGI (reference sequence). Attached unique molecular identifiers marked individual cDNA molecules. Each CDR3 protein gets one entry after TCRdb re-called the 5' RACE reads with MiXCR. The sample lists under 90,000 distinct CDR3 sequences, roughly 13% seen once, with 4.5% to 7% in the top ten. This clonotype was seen a few times. Its antigen is unknown. Material for sequencing was whole blood. The clonotype comes from an adult who was a healthcare worker with PCR-confirmed SARS-CoV-2 infection or an uninfected control (not recorded which). The chain joins TRBV6-6 to TRBJ1-1; 7 bases align to TRBD1. CDR3 sequence (DNA): TGTGCCAGCAGTTACACGACAGGGCGCACTGAAGCTTTCTTT. Its translation is CASSYTTGRTEAFF.